The source of this T cell receptor beta chain is a study of cytomegalovirus exposure and HLA in healthy donors. Trimming stripped 5 bases from V and 2 bases from J, with 18 bases between. Germline values: CDR1 LNHDA, CDR2 SQIVND (reference sequence). CDR3 length: 16 residues. Worth noting for this clone: Its antigen is currently unknown.

The PCR used 60 Vbeta and 13 Jbeta primers. TCRdb's copy holds only in-frame clones and misses some; the assay was immunoSEQ multiplex PCR. The sample includes 150,000 to 200,000 clones, roughly 84% of them seen just once. Study conclusions and caveats: In a later analysis, HLA-associated TCR beta chains were more clonally expanded than equally common others.

Sequencing used PBMCs. The V gene is TRBV19, the J gene TRBJ1-1; unclear D gene. The clonotype comes from a man aged 50 or older in good health and CMV-seropositive. The CDR3 DNA reads as TGTGCCAGTAGTCCCCTCAGGTCCGAAATCAACACTGAAGCTTTCTTT. The encoded protein is CASSPLRSEINTEAFF.